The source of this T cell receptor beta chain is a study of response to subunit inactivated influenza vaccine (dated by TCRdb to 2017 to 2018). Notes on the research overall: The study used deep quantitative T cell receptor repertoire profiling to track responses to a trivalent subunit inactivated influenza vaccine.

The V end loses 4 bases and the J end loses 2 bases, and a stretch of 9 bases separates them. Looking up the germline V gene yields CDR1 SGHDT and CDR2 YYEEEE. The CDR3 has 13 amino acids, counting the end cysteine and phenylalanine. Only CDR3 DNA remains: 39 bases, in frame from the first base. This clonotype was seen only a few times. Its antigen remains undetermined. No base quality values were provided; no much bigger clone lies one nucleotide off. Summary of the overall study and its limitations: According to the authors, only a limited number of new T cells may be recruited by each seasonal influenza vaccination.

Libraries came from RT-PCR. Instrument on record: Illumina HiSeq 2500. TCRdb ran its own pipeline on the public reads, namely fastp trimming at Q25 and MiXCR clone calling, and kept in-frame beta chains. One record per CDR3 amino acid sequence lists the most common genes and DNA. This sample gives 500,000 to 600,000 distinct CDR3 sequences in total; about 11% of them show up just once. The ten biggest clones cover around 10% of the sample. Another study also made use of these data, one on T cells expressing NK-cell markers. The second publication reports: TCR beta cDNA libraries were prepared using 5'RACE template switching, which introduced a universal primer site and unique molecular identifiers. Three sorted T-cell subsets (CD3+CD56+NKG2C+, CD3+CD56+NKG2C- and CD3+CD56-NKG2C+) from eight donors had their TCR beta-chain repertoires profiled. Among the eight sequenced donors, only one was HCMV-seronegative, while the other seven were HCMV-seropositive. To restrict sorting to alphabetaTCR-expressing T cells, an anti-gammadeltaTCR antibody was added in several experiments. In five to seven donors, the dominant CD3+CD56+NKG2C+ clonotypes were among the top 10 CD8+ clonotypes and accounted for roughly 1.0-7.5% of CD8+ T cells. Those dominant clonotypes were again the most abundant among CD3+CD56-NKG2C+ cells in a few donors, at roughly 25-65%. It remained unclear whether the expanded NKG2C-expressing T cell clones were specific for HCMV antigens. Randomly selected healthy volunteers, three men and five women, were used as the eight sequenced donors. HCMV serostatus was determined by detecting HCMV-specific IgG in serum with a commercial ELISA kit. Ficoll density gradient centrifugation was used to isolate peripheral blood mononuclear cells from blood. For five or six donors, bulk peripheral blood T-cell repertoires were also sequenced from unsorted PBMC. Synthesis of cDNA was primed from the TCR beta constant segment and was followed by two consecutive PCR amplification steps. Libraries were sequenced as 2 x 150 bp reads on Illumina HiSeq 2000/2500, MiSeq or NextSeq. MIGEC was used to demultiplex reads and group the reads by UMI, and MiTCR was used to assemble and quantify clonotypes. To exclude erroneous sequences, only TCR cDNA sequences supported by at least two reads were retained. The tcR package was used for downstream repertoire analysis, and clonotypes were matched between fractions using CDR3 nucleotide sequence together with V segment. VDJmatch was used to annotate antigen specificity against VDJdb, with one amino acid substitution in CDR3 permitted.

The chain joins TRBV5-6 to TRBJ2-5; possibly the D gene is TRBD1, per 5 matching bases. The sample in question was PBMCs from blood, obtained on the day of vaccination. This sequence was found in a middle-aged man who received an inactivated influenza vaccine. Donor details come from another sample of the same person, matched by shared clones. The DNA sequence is TGTGCCAGCAGCGTGACAGTTCAAGAGACCCAGTACTTC. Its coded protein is CASSVTVQETQYF.